Below are 18 T cell receptor beta chains sequenced from a single sample in a study of monozygotic twins with cystic fibrosis. TCRdb keeps only in-frame clones here, not all; method: immunoSEQ multiplex PCR. In the table there are 30,000 to 35,000 clones, around 96% of which are singletons. The sequenced material came from blood. The receptors stem from a girl aged 2 to 9 with cystic fibrosis.

The chain recombines TRBV6-5 with TRBJ2-2; weak D call: TRBD1 (6 bases). The CDR3 extends over 14 amino acids. V was clipped by 4 bases and J by 1 base, with 7 bases between them. Germline CDR1 MNHEY, CDR2 SVGAGI. CDR3 in DNA: TGTGCCAGCAGTTCGGGACAGAACACCGGGGAGCTGTTTTTT. It translates to CASSSGQNTGELFF.

The genes are TRBV6-1 and TRBJ1-1; D may be TRBD1 (5 bases). The germline V gene has CDR1 MNHNS and CDR2 SASEGT. The CDR3 consists of 14 residues. V dropped 5 bases and J dropped 1 base, with 11 bases sitting between them. CDR3 protein: CASSRQRQNTEAFF. In DNA form, the CDR3 reads TGTGCCAGCAGTCGACAGAGACAGAACACTGAAGCTTTCTTT.

The J gene is TRBJ2-1, the V gene TRBV7-8; TRBD1 matches 7 bases. CDR1 is SGHVS, CDR2 FQNEAQ, per germline. V was clipped by 3 bases and J by 3 bases; unmatched bases: 5. The CDR3 spans 15 residues. The CDR3 region is CASSFDRVDYNEQFF. In DNA, the CDR3 is TGTGCCAGCAGCTTTGACAGGGTGGACTACAATGAGCAGTTCTTC.

This chain connects TRBV29-1 to TRBJ1-4; D not certain. The CDR3 length is 11 residues. V shed 1 base and J shed 8 bases, with 5 bases lying between them. Germline V gives CDR1 SQVTM, CDR2 ANQGSEA. The CDR3 sequence is CSVEVEEKLFF. In DNA form, the CDR3 reads TGCAGCGTTGAAGTAGAGGAAAAACTGTTTTTT.

This chain connects TRBV7-3 to TRBJ2-1; D gene uncertain. Per germline, CDR1 SGHTA and CDR2 FQGTGA. Trimming left V 2 bases short and J 10 bases short, with 12 bases between. The CDR3 loop spans 13 amino acids. CDR3 loop: CASSLLSPSEQFF. As DNA, the CDR3 is TGTGCCAGCAGCTTACTGTCGCCATCCGAGCAGTTCTTC.

In nucleotides, the CDR3 is TGTGCCCATCCCCCCGGGCAGCCAGTATACAATGAGCAGTTCTTC. Translated: CAHPPGQPVYNEQFF. The chain has TRBV27 and TRBJ2-1, with D unclear. CDR1 and CDR2 (germline): MNHEY, SMNVEV (reference sequence). The CDR3 sequence is 15 residues long. V lost 11 bases and J 4 bases, leaving 21 bases between the germline ends.

The rearrangement uses TRBV5-6 and TRBJ2-3; D uncertain. This CDR3 contains 13 residues. Trimming removed 4 bases from V and 4 bases from J, with 10 bases in between. Germline CDR1 is SGHDT and CDR2 is YYEEEE. Here the CDR3 reads CASSAPTADTQYF. The CDR3 DNA reads TGTGCCAGCAGCGCCCCCACGGCAGATACGCAGTATTTT.

The CDR3 coding sequence is TGTGCCTGGAGCACAGGGATTAACTATGGCTACACCTTC. Its translation: CAWSTGINYGYTF. This rearrangement joins TRBV30 to TRBJ1-2; TRBD1 is a possible D gene (6 bases). The CDR3 runs 13 residues. Trimming pared 3 bases from V and 1 base from J, leaving 9 bases between. Germline CDR1 is GTSNPN and CDR2 is SVGIG (reference sequence).

CDR3 sequence (DNA): TGTGCCAGCAGCTTACTAGGGTCCTACAATGAGCAGTTCTTC. It translates to CASSLLGSYNEQFF. This chain connects TRBV7-9 to TRBJ2-1; D remains ambiguous. Germline CDR1 reads SEHNR; CDR2 reads FQNEAQ (reference sequence). The length of the CDR3 is 14 residues. V dropped 2 bases and J dropped 1 base, with 6 bases sitting between them.

The count of this clone is one. The rearrangement links TRBV5-1 to TRBJ2-2; 8 nucleotides agree with TRBD1. Germline CDR1 and CDR2: SGHRS and YFSETQ. The CDR3 has 15 residues. After removal of 0 bases from V and 5 bases from J, the junction contained 3 bases not matched to a gene. DNA of the CDR3: TGCGCCAGCAGCTTGGCTGGGACAGGTACCGGGGAGCTGTTTTTT. Amino acid sequence: CASSLAGTGTGELFF.

The V call is TRBV19, the J call TRBJ2-7; D is uncertain. Between the trimmed V and J ends, which lost 7 bases and 4 bases, there was a span of 11 bases. Germline CDR1 and CDR2: LNHDA and SQIVND (reference sequence). The CDR3 runs 12 residues. CDR3 DNA: TGTGCCAGTAAAAGCACGGAGTACGAGCAGTACTTC. Amino acid sequence: CASKSTEYEQYF.

This sequence joins TRBV7-2 and TRBJ2-2; perhaps D is TRBD1 or TRBD2 (5 bases each). This CDR3 is 15 amino acids long. The germline V gene encodes CDR1 SGHTA and CDR2 FQGNSA. V was cut by 1 base and J by 4 bases, with 10 bases left in between. CDR3 protein: CASSLGAGGTGELFF. CDR3 coding DNA: TGTGCCAGCAGCTTAGGGGCTGGGGGCACCGGGGAGCTGTTTTTT.

This chain uses TRBV5-4 with TRBJ2-7, with 7 bases that match TRBD2. The CDR3 is 14 amino acids. The V gene end was trimmed by 0 bases and the J gene end by 6 bases; junction bases not matched to a gene: 6. Germline values: CDR1 SGHNT, CDR2 YYREEE (reference sequence). CDR3 amino acids: CASSLGLAAPEQYF. The CDR3 bases are TGTGCCAGCAGCTTGGGCCTAGCGGCCCCCGAGCAGTACTTC.

V is TRBV5-4 and J is TRBJ2-1, with 9 bases matching TRBD2. Germline-derived CDR1 and CDR2 are SGHNT and YYREEE (reference sequence). This CDR3 has 13 amino acids. The junction had 2 bases not matched to a gene; V was cut back by 7 bases and J by 3 bases. The CDR3: CASQTSGYNEQFF. For the CDR3, the DNA is TGTGCCAGCCAGACTAGCGGCTACAATGAGCAGTTCTTC. Full variable domain (remainder filled in from reference TRBV5-4 and TRBJ2-1): ETGVTQSPTHLIKTRGQQVTLRCSSQSGHNTVSWYQQALGQGPQFIFQYYREEENGRGNFPPRFSGLQFPNYSSELNVNALELDDSALYLCASQTSGYNEQFFGPGTRLTVL.

The rearrangement uses TRBV27 and TRBJ1-2; unclear D gene. The V end lost 5 bases, the J end lost 8 bases, and 15 bases lay between the germline ends. The germline V gene encodes CDR1 MNHEY and CDR2 SMNVEV (reference sequence). CDR3 length equals 13 residues. This CDR3 reads CASSPIPVWGYTF. The DNA of the CDR3 is TGTGCCAGCAGTCCTATCCCAGTATGGGGCTACACCTTC.

The V gene is TRBV10-3, the J gene TRBJ2-7, with D unresolved. The germline V gene encodes CDR1 ENHRY and CDR2 SYGVKD. V lost 3 bases to trimming and J lost 8 bases, with 11 bases between them. This CDR3 spans 12 amino acids. As DNA, the CDR3 is TGTGCCATCAGTGAATCAACGATCCAGCAGTACTTC. Protein product: CAISESTIQQYF.

This CDR3 reads CASSPLQGANQETQYF. CDR3 DNA: TGTGCCAGCTCACCACTCCAGGGGGCCAACCAAGAGACCCAGTACTTC. The chain joins TRBV18 to TRBJ2-5, with 8 bases lining up with TRBD1. Germline CDR1 is KGHSH and CDR2 is LQKENI. This CDR3 has 16 amino acids. J was trimmed by 0 bases and V by 1 base; bases with no gene match: 4.

This clone was detected once. This sequence joins TRBV25-1 and TRBJ2-1, with unresolved D. The CDR3 runs to 16 residues. The germline gives CDR1 MGHDK, CDR2 SYGVNS. Trimming removed 4 bases from V and 3 bases from J, with 16 bases in between. This chain's CDR3 is CASSVAFSEFYNEQFF. CDR3 bases: TGTGCCAGCAGTGTCGCATTCAGCGAGTTCTACAATGAGCAGTTCTTC. Supplemented by reference TRBV25-1 and TRBJ2-1, the full variable domain reads EADIYQTPRYLVIGTGKKITLECSQTMGHDKMYWYQQDPGMELHLIHYSYGVNSTEKGDLSSESTVSRIRTEHFPLTLESARPSHTSQYLCASSVAFSEFYNEQFFGPGTRLTVL.